The 19 T cell receptor beta chains below were found in one sample sequenced in a study of T cell responses to AZD1222 COVID-19 vaccine. Libraries were prepared by immunoSEQ multiplex PCR; TCRdb keeps only in-frame clonotypes and omits some of them. The sample lists some 130,000 clones; 93% were seen once. Sample: peripheral blood, taken on day 0 of AZD1222 vaccination. These receptors all come from an adult in good health.

As DNA, the CDR3 is TGCGCCAGCAGCCTTGAAACAGGGCCGAGAGGGGAAAAACTGTTTTTT. Translating it yields CASSLETGPRGEKLFF. The chain is built from TRBV4-1 and TRBJ1-4; D possibly corresponds to TRBD1 (6 bases). Trimming stripped 4 bases from V and 8 bases from J, with 20 bases between. Germline V gene lookup returns CDR1 MGHRA and CDR2 YSYEKL. CDR3 size: 16 residues.

V gene TRBV11-3 combines with J gene TRBJ1-1, with TRBD1 as a possible D gene (5 bases). There are 14 residues in the CDR3. V lost 7 bases, J lost 0 bases, and 12 bases lay in between. CDR1 and CDR2 (germline): SGHNT, YENEEA. The CDR3 spells CASIVDSLNTEAFF. CDR3 sequence (DNA): TGTGCCAGCATCGTCGACAGTCTGAACACTGAAGCTTTCTTT. The full variable domain, completed using reference TRBV11-3 and TRBJ1-1, is EAGVVQSPRYKIIEKKQPVAFWCNPISGHNTLYWYLQNLGQGPELLIRYENEEAVDDSQLPKDRFSAERLKGVDSTLKIQPAELGDSAVYLCASIVDSLNTEAFFGQGTRLTVV.

The CDR3 sequence: CASSRDRGTGQPQHF. The DNA of the CDR3 is TGTGCCAGCAGCCGGGACAGGGGAACGGGTCAGCCCCAGCATTTT. The chain is built from TRBV7-8 and TRBJ1-5, with 10 bases lining up with TRBD1. The ends lost 5 bases at V and 6 bases at J; junction bases unmatched: 7. Looked up from germline, CDR1 is SGHVS and CDR2 is FQNEAQ. The CDR3 contains 15 residues.

V usage is TRBV5-1 and J usage is TRBJ2-1; 8 bases are shared with TRBD2. The J segment lost 0 bases and the V segment lost 4 bases, leaving 6 bases of the junction unmatched. Germline loops: CDR1 SGHRS, CDR2 YFSETQ. CDR3 length: 16 residues. This CDR3 reads CASSTHTSGSYNEQFF. The CDR3 DNA sequence: TGCGCCAGCAGCACGCATACTAGCGGCTCCTACAATGAGCAGTTCTTC. Full variable domain (rest looked up from reference TRBV5-1 and TRBJ2-1): KAGVTQTPRYLIKTRGQQVTLSCSPISGHRSVSWYQQTPGQGLQFLFEYFSETQRNKGNFPGRFSGRQFSNSRSEMNVSTLELGDSALYLCASSTHTSGSYNEQFFGPGTRLTVL.

The chain employs TRBV19 and TRBJ2-2; TRBD1 aligns across 12 bases. V trimming: 8 bases; J trimming: 5 bases; junction bases outside the gene matches: 12. The V gene's germline CDR1 is LNHDA and CDR2 SQIVND (reference sequence). This CDR3 region has 17 residues. The CDR3 region is CASAPRGTGGFTGELFF. CDR3 nucleotide sequence: TGTGCCAGTGCGCCGCGCGGGACAGGGGGCTTTACCGGGGAGCTGTTTTTT.

The CDR3 nucleotides are TGTGCCAGCAGTTACAATTCACTAGCGGGCCACGAGCAGTACTTC. Translated: CASSYNSLAGHEQYF. The genes are TRBV6-2 or TRBV6-3 and TRBJ2-7, with TRBD2 matching over 9 bases. The V segment lost 2 bases and the J segment 5 bases; nucleotides outside the gene matches: 7. This CDR3 comprises 15 residues. Germline-derived CDR1 and CDR2 are MNHEY and SVGEGT.

The chain links TRBV18 to TRBJ2-7; tentatively, D is TRBD1 (5 bases). The CDR3 consists of 13 residues. V lost 2 bases and J lost 4, with 9 bases in between. CDR1 and CDR2 (germline): KGHSH, LQKENI. The CDR3, as DNA: TGTGCCAGCTCACCAAATCAGGGTTACGAGCAGTACTTC. It yields the protein CASSPNQGYEQYF. The full variable domain, rest sourced from reference TRBV18 and TRBJ2-7, is NAGVMQNPRHLVRRRGQEARLRCSPMKGHSHVYWYRQLPEEGLKFMVYLQKENIIDESGMPKERFSAEFPKEGPSILRIQQVVRGDSAAYFCASSPNQGYEQYFGPGTRLTVT.

The rearrangement links TRBV6-5 to TRBJ1-1; D possibly corresponds to TRBD1 (5 bases). V lost 6 bases and J 0 bases, leaving 11 bases between the germline ends. The CDR3 has 14 residues. Germline CDR1 is MNHEY and CDR2 is SVGAGI. CDR3 sequence: CASSEGPMNTEAFF. The CDR3, as DNA: TGTGCCAGCAGCGAGGGACCAATGAACACTGAAGCTTTCTTT.

V and J are TRBV5-6 and TRBJ2-5; D possibly corresponds to TRBD1 (5 bases). Trimming stripped 6 bases from V and 2 bases from J, with 17 bases between. The CDR3 spans 15 residues. CDR1 and CDR2 from the germline V gene are SGHDT and YYEEEE. The CDR3 region has the DNA TGTGCCAGCAAAATAAGGCGAGGACATCAAGAGACCCAGTACTTC. Protein product: CASKIRRGHQETQYF.

V and J are TRBV3-1 (or the pseudogene TRBV3-2) and TRBJ2-5, with D unresolved. Per germline, CDR1 LGHDT and CDR2 YNNKEL (reference sequence). This CDR3 spans 13 amino acids. Trimming took 1 base from V and 2 from J, leaving 5 bases between them. CDR3 DNA: TGTGCCAGCAGCCAAGTACAGCAAGAGACCCAGTACTTC. This gives the protein CASSQVQQETQYF.

V and J are TRBV7-3 and TRBJ2-3, with 10 nucleotides matching TRBD1. The V segment lost 0 bases and the J segment 6 bases; nucleotides outside the gene matches: 6. CDR3 size: 16 residues. Germline CDR1 reads SGHTA; CDR2 reads FQGTGA. The CDR3 bases are TGTGCCAGCAGCTTAACGTCGGGACAGGGGCTTGATACGCAGTATTTT. Amino acid sequence: CASSLTSGQGLDTQYF.

This rearrangement joins TRBV30 to TRBJ1-1; 8 bases map to TRBD1. Germline CDR1 is GTSNPN and CDR2 is SVGIG (reference sequence). With 3 bases clipped from V and 8 bases from J, the junction kept 8 bases outside the gene matches. The CDR3 has 13 amino acids. The CDR3 region has the DNA TGTGCCTGGAGCCCTGACAGGGGAACCGAAGCTTTCTTT. Its translation: CAWSPDRGTEAFF.

The chain has TRBV29-1 and TRBJ1-1; unclear D gene. From germline, CDR1 is SQVTM and CDR2 ANQGSEA. V dropped 3 bases and J dropped 0 bases, with 8 bases sitting between them. This CDR3 comprises 13 residues. In nucleotides, the CDR3 is TGCAGCGTTGAGGTCACTATGAACACTGAAGCTTTCTTT. Translating gives CSVEVTMNTEAFF.

The chain recombines TRBV29-1 with TRBJ2-4; the D gene could be TRBD1 or TRBD2 (5 bases each). V lost 6 bases and J lost 9, with 18 bases in between. This CDR3 has 13 amino acids. The V gene's germline CDR1 is SQVTM and CDR2 ANQGSEA. CDR3 sequence: CSVSGSGEGIQYF. CDR3 sequence (DNA): TGCAGCGTATCAGGGTCCGGAGAGGGCATTCAGTACTTC.

The chain carries TRBV6-5 and TRBJ2-1; 10 nucleotides line up with TRBD1. The junction had 5 bases not matched to a gene; V was cut back by 5 bases and J by 4 bases. The CDR3 is made up of 15 amino acids. The germline V gene encodes CDR1 MNHEY and CDR2 SVGAGI. DNA for the CDR3: TGTGCCAGCAGTACCGGGACAGGGGAATACAATGAGCAGTTCTTC. It translates to CASSTGTGEYNEQFF.

The chain joins TRBV24-1 to TRBJ2-3; a possible D gene is TRBD2 (6 bases). The V end lost 7 bases, the J end lost 2 bases, and 12 bases lay between the germline ends. The V gene's germline CDR1 is KGHDR and CDR2 SFDVKD. This CDR3 spans 14 amino acids. In nucleotides, the CDR3 is TGTGCCACCAGGGGCTGGGAGGACACAGATACGCAGTATTTT. Amino acids: CATRGWEDTDTQYF.

In this sample, this clone is medium-sized. The V call is TRBV7-9, the J call TRBJ2-5, with TRBD1 matching 8 bases. V shed 1 base, J shed 0 bases, and the junction held 4 bases outside the gene matches. Per the germline V gene, CDR1 is SEHNR and CDR2 is FQNEAQ (reference sequence). The CDR3 totals 16 residues. Here the CDR3 DNA reads TGTGCCAGCAGCTTAGGGGGGACAGGCCACCAAGAGACCCAGTACTTC. Residues: CASSLGGTGHQETQYF. Full variable domain (missing parts from reference TRBV7-9 and TRBJ2-5): DTGVSQNPRHKITKRGQNVTFRCDPISEHNRLYWYRQTLGQGPEFLTYFQNEAQLEKSRLLSDRFSAERPKGSFSTLEIQRTEQGDSAMYLCASSLGGTGHQETQYFGPGTRLLVL.

V gene TRBV3-1 (or the pseudogene TRBV3-2) combines with J gene TRBJ1-2; no definite D call. Trimming removed 4 bases from V and 4 bases from J, with 19 bases in between. CDR3 length: 16 residues. The germline V gene encodes CDR1 LGHDT and CDR2 YNNKEL (reference sequence). CDR3 DNA: TGTGCCAGCAGCCCCCTGTATGAGGGCGCGGGCTATGGCTACACCTTC. Protein sequence: CASSPLYEGAGYGYTF.

Worth noting for this clone: A junction end diverges from the germline sequence, so it may reflect a read error. This sequence joins TRBV5-1 and TRBJ2-5; 7 bases fit TRBD2. Germline V gene sequence: CDR1 SGHRS, CDR2 YFSETQ. CDR3 length: 18 amino acids. The CDR3 region is CASSIGGGSIPYQETQYF. For the CDR3, the DNA is TGCGCCAGCAGCATAGGCGGCGGGAGTATTCCTTACCAGGAGACCCAGTACTTC.